This is a list of T cell receptor beta chains from one sample in a study of shared clonotypes between healthy human individuals. Only in-frame clones appear in the TCRdb table, and some are missing; sequencing was by immunoSEQ multiplex PCR. The table shows millions of clones, with approximately 95% occurring only once. Sequenced input: naive CD4+ T cells sorted from blood. The source of these receptors is a man younger than 35 in good health. Both conserved end residues are part of each CDR3. A D gene is named only where the DNA matches it firmly. For some rows the clone size is stated as once, few or many, or as a class when expanded; others skip it.

d_gene: .
v_gene: TRBV10-1
abundance: .
j_gene: TRBJ2-2
CDR3aa: CASSDATVYPGELFF
CDR3nt: TGCGCCAGCAGTGATGCGACAGTATATCCCGGGGAGCTGTTTTTT

d_gene: .
v_gene: TRBV12-2
abundance: .
j_gene: TRBJ2-1
CDR3aa: CASRYPTGPGDEQFF
CDR3nt: TGTGCAAGTCGCTATCCGACAGGCCCGGGTGATGAGCAGTTCTTC

d_gene: TRBD2
v_gene: TRBV28
abundance: .
j_gene: TRBJ2-1
CDR3aa: CASSSSSGSYYNEQFF
CDR3nt: TGTGCCAGCAGTTCTTCTAGCGGGAGTTATTACAATGAGCAGTTCTTC

d_gene: .
v_gene: TRBV28
abundance: .
j_gene: TRBJ1-2
CDR3aa: CASSSSGGYNYGYTF
CDR3nt: TGTGCCAGCAGTTCGTCAGGAGGTTATAACTATGGCTACACCTTC

d_gene: TRBD1
v_gene: TRBV18
abundance: .
j_gene: TRBJ1-1
CDR3aa: CASSPGQGAEAFF
CDR3nt: TGTGCCAGCTCACCCGGACAGGGTGCTGAAGCTTTCTTT

d_gene: .
v_gene: TRBV30
abundance: .
j_gene: TRBJ1-3
CDR3aa: CAWSSNLFNTIYF
CDR3nt: TGTGCCTGGAGTTCTAACCTTTTCAACACCATATATTTT

d_gene: .
v_gene: TRBV29-1
abundance: once
j_gene: TRBJ2-7
CDR3aa: CSVEVVGTSPYEQYF
CDR3nt: TGCAGCGTTGAAGTCGTCGGGACGAGCCCCTACGAGCAGTACTTC

d_gene: .
v_gene: TRBV19
abundance: .
j_gene: TRBJ2-3
CDR3aa: CASSANRVGDTQYF
CDR3nt: TGTGCCAGTAGTGCAAACAGGGTAGGGGATACGCAGTATTTT

d_gene: .
v_gene: TRBV5-8
abundance: .
j_gene: TRBJ2-1
CDR3aa: CASSFLGGGSYNEQFF
CDR3nt: TGTGCCAGCAGCTTTCTAGGAGGGGGCTCCTACAATGAGCAGTTCTTC

d_gene: TRBD1
v_gene: TRBV7-3
abundance: once
j_gene: TRBJ2-2
CDR3aa: CASSSDRDTGELFF
CDR3nt: TGTGCCAGCAGCTCTGACAGGGACACCGGGGAGCTGTTTTTT

d_gene: .
v_gene: TRBV27
abundance: .
j_gene: TRBJ1-6
CDR3aa: CASTHELGAKNSPLHF
CDR3nt: TGTGCCAGCACCCACGAACTAGGGGCGAAGAATTCACCCCTCCACTTT

d_gene: .
v_gene: TRBV5-1
abundance: .
j_gene: TRBJ2-1
CDR3aa: CASSEGPSSYNEQFF
CDR3nt: TGCGCCAGCAGCGAGGGACCAAGCTCCTACAATGAGCAGTTCTTC

d_gene: TRBD2
v_gene: TRBV19
abundance: few
j_gene: TRBJ2-2
CDR3aa: CASSLREVTGELFF
CDR3nt: TGTGCCAGTAGCCTGCGGGAGGTAACCGGGGAGCTGTTTTTT

d_gene: .
v_gene: TRBV5-6
abundance: once
j_gene: TRBJ1-5
CDR3aa: CASSSGGRGNQPQHF
CDR3nt: TGTGCCAGCAGCTCTGGGGGCCGCGGCAATCAGCCCCAGCATTTT

d_gene: TRBD1
v_gene: TRBV5-1
abundance: .
j_gene: TRBJ1-2
CDR3aa: CASSTGTGNGYTF
CDR3nt: TGCGCCAGCAGCACCGGGACAGGAAATGGCTACACCTTC

d_gene: .
v_gene: TRBV5-1
abundance: .
j_gene: TRBJ2-1
CDR3aa: CASSLDLLEGNEQFF
CDR3nt: TGCGCCAGCAGCTTGGACCTACTAGAGGGGAATGAGCAGTTCTTC

d_gene: .
v_gene: TRBV28
abundance: .
j_gene: TRBJ1-6
CDR3aa: CASFSSRVSNSPLHF
CDR3nt: TGTGCCAGCTTCTCTTCTCGGGTCTCTAATTCACCCCTCCACTTT

d_gene: .
v_gene: TRBV5-6
abundance: .
j_gene: TRBJ1-1
CDR3aa: CASSSRTPTNTEAFF
CDR3nt: TGTGCCAGCAGCTCCCGGACACCGACGAACACTGAAGCTTTCTTT

d_gene: TRBD1
v_gene: TRBV10-3
abundance: .
j_gene: TRBJ1-1
CDR3aa: CAISGGQSNTEAFF
CDR3nt: TGTGCCATCAGTGGGGGACAGTCGAACACTGAAGCTTTCTTT

d_gene: .
v_gene: TRBV11-2
abundance: once
j_gene: TRBJ2-2
CDR3aa: CASSFPRPGAGTGELFF
CDR3nt: TGTGCCAGCAGCTTCCCCCGCCCGGGGGCCGGCACCGGGGAGCTGTTTTTT

d_gene: TRBD1
v_gene: TRBV30
abundance: .
j_gene: TRBJ1-1
CDR3aa: CAWSVGGQAFEAFF
CDR3nt: TGTGCCTGGAGTGTCGGGGGACAGGCCTTTGAAGCTTTCTTT

d_gene: .
v_gene: TRBV5-1
abundance: .
j_gene: TRBJ2-3
CDR3aa: CASSWEARTDTQYF
CDR3nt: TGCGCCAGCAGCTGGGAAGCCCGCACAGATACGCAGTATTTT